Given below is one T cell receptor (beta chain) in context. This clonotype was found a few times. The antigen it recognizes is unknown. The record has no base qualities; no much larger clone is one base away. This sample was taken from a study of response to subunit inactivated influenza vaccine (dated by TCRdb to between 2017 and 2018). Concerning the study at large: Deep quantitative profiling of the T cell receptor repertoire was used in the study to follow responses to a trivalent subunit inactivated influenza vaccine.

Library construction relied on RT-PCR. The sequencer listed for this sample is Illumina HiSeq 2500. TCRdb cleaned the public reads at Q25 with fastp, built clones with MiXCR and kept in-frame beta chains. Rows with a matching CDR3 protein are joined into one entry that keeps the most common DNA and genes. The sample contains about 240,000 distinct CDR3 sequences, 9.5% to 15% of them found a single time. The ten biggest clones cover 7.8% of the sample. Study-wide findings and limitations: According to the authors, only a limited number of new T cells may be recruited by each seasonal influenza vaccination.

As encoded in the germline V gene (reference sequence), CDR1 is SEHNR while CDR2 is FQNEAQ. V is trimmed back by 5 bases and J by 5 bases, and the junction contains 7 bases that no gene match accounts for. The CDR3 runs 14 amino acids, cysteine and phenylalanine included. Left in the record is the CDR3 DNA by itself, 42 bases read in frame from the first base. The V and J genes are TRBV7-9 and TRBJ2-5; 8 bases in the junction line up with TRBD1. The specimen was non-naive T cells sorted from PBMCs, collected 14 days before vaccination. The cell subset or site label of this sample denotes: memory T cell fraction. The TCR was taken from a man in his forties or fifties who received an inactivated influenza vaccine. Donor details come from another sample of the same person, matched by shared clones. The CDR3 reads as follows: CASSADRGSETQYF. In nucleotides, the sequence is TGTGCCAGCAGCGCCGACAGGGGATCGGAGACCCAGTACTTC. The entire variable domain, with the stretches around the CDR3 drawn from the reference TRBV7-9 and TRBJ2-5 proteins, is DTGVSQNPRHKITKRGQNVTFRCDPISEHNRLYWYRQTLGQGPEFLTYFQNEAQLEKSRLLSDRFSAERPKGSFSTLEIQRTEQGDSAMYLCASSADRGSETQYFGPGTRLLVL.